The subject of this entry is one TCR beta chain. Its specificity is not known. Germline V gene sequence: CDR1 LGHNA, CDR2 YNFKEQ. The CDR3 loop spans 17 amino acids. V was trimmed by 4 bases and J by 4 bases, leaving 20 bases between them. The sample comes from a study of OX40 agonist ivuxolimab in advanced cancers. Findings and limits, study-wide: Expansion of clones was among the lowest in partial responders at 0.1-3.0 mg/kg.

Repertoires were generated with immunoSEQ multiplex PCR, while TCRdb's copy carries only in-frame clones and drops some. The repertoire has fewer than 35,000 clones, roughly 90% of them found once; the top ten carry about 53%. The receptor comes from an adult with an advanced solid tumor such as melanoma, head and neck, liver or kidney cancer. Sequenced material: CD4+ or CD8+ T cells sorted from blood, taken in a trial of the OX40 agonist ivuxolimab. V gene TRBV4-2 combines with J gene TRBJ2-1; D gene uncertain. The CDR3 DNA follows: TGTGCCAGCAGCCCCAGTTCTGGCCGGGTTCTTTACAATGAGCAGTTCTTC. Protein: CASSPSSGRVLYNEQFF.